This entry describes one T cell receptor (beta chain). As originally analysed: Reference gene primer amplification yielded estimated nucleated cell counts. The assay was immunoSEQ multiplex PCR, and TCRdb's table has in-frame clones only and misses some. That table is the source of V, J and clone size, and D and trimming were worked out from the DNA. The table has 300,000 to 450,000 clones, about 90% seen once. Seattle patient enrollment occurred during active infection, with longitudinal follow-up thereafter. The CDR3 sequence is 16 residues long. J lost 2 bases, V lost 9 bases, and 13 bases had no gene match. Germline lookup yields CDR1 SGHNT and CDR2 YYREEE (reference sequence). This sample stems from a study of blood T cell repertoires in COVID-19. Study at large: COVID-19 samples, acute and convalescent, were from the United States, Italy and Spain.

The sample taken for sequencing was peripheral blood. This chain uses TRBV5-4 with TRBJ2-1; 8 positions match TRBD1. The sequence derives from a woman aged 25 to 39 with COVID-19, enrolled during active disease. This CDR3 is CATQGPQDRAYNEQFF. CDR3 coding DNA: TGTGCCACCCAGGGACCCCAGGACAGGGCCTACAATGAGCAGTTCTTC.